This is a list of T cell receptor beta chains from one sample in a study of metastatic and nonmetastatic thyroid tumors. Via MiXCR, TCRdb re-called the PCR reads. This sample has 35,000 to 50,000 clones, with approximately 16% found just once. The sample was tumor tissue. These receptors were obtained from a female donor with papillary thyroid cancer or a benign thyroid nodule (not recorded which). Some clones in this sample may be carry-over from other donors' samples. The CDR3 runs from the conserved cysteine through the conserved F or W. The order of the fields is D gene, J gene, V gene, CDR3 protein. The D gene is left open where the match is weak.

TRBD1 | TRBJ1-1 | TRBV7-6 | CASSLDRRRAFF
TRBD2 | TRBJ2-1 | TRBV9 | CASSVMGGLARNEQFF
- | TRBJ1-3 | TRBV30 | CGQEYGNTIYF
- | TRBJ2-3 | TRBV4-1 | CASSSFGTPASDTQYF
- | TRBJ1-2 | TRBV7-9 | CASSSRSAEYYGYTF
TRBD2 | TRBJ2-7 | TRBV30 | CAWSPGLATYEQYF
- | TRBJ1-5 | TRBV6-1 | CASSLPGPQPQHF
- | TRBJ1-5 | TRBV28 | CASSETRGTWGQPQHF
- | TRBJ2-3 | TRBV5-1 | CASTRAGSGGGTQYF
- | TRBJ2-7 | TRBV20-1 | CSARDGSSVSHEQYF
- | TRBJ2-7 | TRBV20-1 | CSARGRAGCEQYF
- | TRBJ2-2 | TRBV18 | CASSQNTNTGELFF
- | TRBJ1-6 | TRBV2 | CASSEATHLHNSPLHF
- | TRBJ2-6 | TRBV5-5 | CASSLALLGANVLTF
TRBD2 | TRBJ2-7 | TRBV5-4 | CASSFGAAGGTYEQYF
TRBD2 | TRBJ2-7 | TRBV11-1 | CASSTILASSGKVEQYF
- | TRBJ1-5 | TRBV19 | CVSNDSCNQPQHF
- | TRBJ2-7 | TRBV6-1 | CASSNPMTGGNGEQYF
- | TRBJ2-3 | TRBV7-8 | CASSLSGNTQYF
- | TRBJ2-7 | TRBV29-1 | CSVEVIGMTYEQYF
- | TRBJ1-1 | TRBV9 | CASSVVGEPNTEAFF
- | TRBJ1-5 | TRBV27 | CASNTSGNQPKHF
- | TRBJ2-3 | TRBV7-9 | CASNLLADTQYF